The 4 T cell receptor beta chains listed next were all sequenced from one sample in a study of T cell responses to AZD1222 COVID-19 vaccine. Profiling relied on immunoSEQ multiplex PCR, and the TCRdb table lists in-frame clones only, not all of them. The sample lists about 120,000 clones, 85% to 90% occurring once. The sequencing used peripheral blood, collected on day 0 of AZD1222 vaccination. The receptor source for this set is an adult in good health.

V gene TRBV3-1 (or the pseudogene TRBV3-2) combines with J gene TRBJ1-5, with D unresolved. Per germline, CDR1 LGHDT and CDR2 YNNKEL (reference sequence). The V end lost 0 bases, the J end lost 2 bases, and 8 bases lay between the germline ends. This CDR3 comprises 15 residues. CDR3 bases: TGTGCCAGCAGCCAAGAGTTGGTTGGCAATCAGCCCCAGCATTTT. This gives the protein CASSQELVGNQPQHF.

The DNA for the CDR3 is TGCGCCAGCAGCTTGGCCGCTGGCCGTGGCTACACCTTC. Its protein product is CASSLAAGRGYTF. This sequence joins TRBV5-1 and TRBJ1-2; D not resolved. CDR1 and CDR2 (germline): SGHRS, YFSETQ. This CDR3 region has 13 residues. V lost 0 bases, J lost 7 bases, and 10 bases lay in between.

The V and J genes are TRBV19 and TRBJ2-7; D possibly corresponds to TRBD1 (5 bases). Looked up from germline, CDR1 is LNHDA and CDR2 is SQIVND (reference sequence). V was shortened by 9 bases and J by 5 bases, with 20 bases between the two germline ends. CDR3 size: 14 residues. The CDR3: CASLPRQGSHEQYF. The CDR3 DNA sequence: TGTGCCAGCCTCCCCCGGCAGGGTTCGCACGAGCAGTACTTC.

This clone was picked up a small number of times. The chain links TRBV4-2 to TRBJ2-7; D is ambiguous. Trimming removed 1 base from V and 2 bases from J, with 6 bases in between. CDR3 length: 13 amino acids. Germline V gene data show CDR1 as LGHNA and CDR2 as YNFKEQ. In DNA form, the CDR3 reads TGTGCCAGCAGCCAAGTGGCTGCCTACGAGCAGTACTTC. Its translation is CASSQVAAYEQYF.